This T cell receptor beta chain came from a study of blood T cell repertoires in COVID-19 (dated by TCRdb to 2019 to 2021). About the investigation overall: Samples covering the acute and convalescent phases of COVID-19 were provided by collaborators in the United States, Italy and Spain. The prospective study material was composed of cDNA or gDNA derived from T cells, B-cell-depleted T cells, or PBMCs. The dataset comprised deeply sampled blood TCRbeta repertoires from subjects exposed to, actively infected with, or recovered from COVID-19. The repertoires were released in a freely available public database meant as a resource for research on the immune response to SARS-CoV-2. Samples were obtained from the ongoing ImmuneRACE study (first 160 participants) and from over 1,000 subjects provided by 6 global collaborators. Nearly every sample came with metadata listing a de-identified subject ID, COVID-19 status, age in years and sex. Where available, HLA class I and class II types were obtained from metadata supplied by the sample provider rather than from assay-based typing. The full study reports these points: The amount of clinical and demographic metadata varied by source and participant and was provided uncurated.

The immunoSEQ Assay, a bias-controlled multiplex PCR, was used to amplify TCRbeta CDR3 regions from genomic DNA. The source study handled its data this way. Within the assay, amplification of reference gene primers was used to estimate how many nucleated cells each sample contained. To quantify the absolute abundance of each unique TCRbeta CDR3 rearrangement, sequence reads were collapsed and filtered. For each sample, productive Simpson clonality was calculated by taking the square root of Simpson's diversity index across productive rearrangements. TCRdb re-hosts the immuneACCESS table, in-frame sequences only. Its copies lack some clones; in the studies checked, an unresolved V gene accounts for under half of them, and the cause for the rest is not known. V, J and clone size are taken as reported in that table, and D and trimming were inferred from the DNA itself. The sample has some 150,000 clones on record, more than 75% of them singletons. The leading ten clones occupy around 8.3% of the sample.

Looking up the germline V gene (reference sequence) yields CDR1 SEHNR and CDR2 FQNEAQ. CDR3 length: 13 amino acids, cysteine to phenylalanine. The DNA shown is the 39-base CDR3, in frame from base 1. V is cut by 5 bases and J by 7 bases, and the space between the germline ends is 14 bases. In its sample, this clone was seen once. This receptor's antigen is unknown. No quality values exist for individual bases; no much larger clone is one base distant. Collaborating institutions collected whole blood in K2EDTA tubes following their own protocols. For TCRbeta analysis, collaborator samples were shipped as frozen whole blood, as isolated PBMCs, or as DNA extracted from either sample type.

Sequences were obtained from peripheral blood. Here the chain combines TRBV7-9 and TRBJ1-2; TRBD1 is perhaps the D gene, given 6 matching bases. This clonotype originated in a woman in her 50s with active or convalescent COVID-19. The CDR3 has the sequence CASSEYRVFGYTF. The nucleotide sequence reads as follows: TGTGCCAGCAGCGAGTACAGGGTTTTTGGCTACACCTTC.